One sample yielded the 15 T cell receptor beta chains listed below, sequenced in a study of PD-1 blockade in classical Hodgkin lymphoma. Stated time point: cycle 4 day 1 (C4D1), after 6 weeks of nivolumab. All patients relapsed after autologous stem cell transplantation, and brentuximab vedotin exposure varied. Magnetic negative selection served to purify CD4+ T cells out of PBMCs that had been thawed. Clones were sequenced by immunoSEQ multiplex PCR, and TCRdb holds only the in-frame ones, with some missing. The sample has over 10,000 clones; about 79% are singletons. The material sequenced was CD4+ T cells from blood, taken before the fourth cycle of nivolumab. Every receptor here comes from a human donor with classical Hodgkin lymphoma.

The chain is built from TRBV6-6 and TRBJ2-2; D gene ambiguous. CDR1 MNHNY and CDR2 SVGAGI come from the germline V gene (reference sequence). The germline V and J ends were trimmed by 5 bases and 9 bases, with 10 bases remaining between them. CDR3 length: 12 residues. The CDR3 sequence: CASSPPGRELFF. In DNA, the CDR3 is TGTGCCAGCAGTCCCCCGGGCAGGGAGCTGTTTTTT.

V is TRBV7-2 and J is TRBJ1-5; D call uncertain. Germline V gene lookup returns CDR1 SGHTA and CDR2 FQGNSA. The CDR3 extends over 12 amino acids. The V end was cut by 1 base, the J end by 11 bases, with 9 bases between. CDR3 amino acids: CASSLGERSQHF. The CDR3 DNA sequence: TGTGCCAGCAGCTTAGGGGAGAGATCCCAGCATTTT.

The J gene is TRBJ2-7, the V gene TRBV5-1, with 9 bases matching TRBD1. The CDR3 totals 14 residues. The ends lost 0 bases at V and 7 bases at J; junction bases unmatched: 5. Germline CDR1 and CDR2: SGHRS and YFSETQ. The CDR3 nucleotides read TGCGCCAGCAGCTTGGCCGACAGGGGGAAAGAGCAGTACTTC. This translates into CASSLADRGKEQYF.

In DNA, the CDR3 is TGCGCCAGCAGCCAAGTGAAGACTTCAAGGCCGTATGGCTACACCTTC. It translates to CASSQVKTSRPYGYTF. This sequence joins TRBV4-3 and TRBJ1-2; D uncertain. CDR1 is LGHNA, CDR2 YSLEER, per germline. V lost 1 base and J 5 bases, leaving 17 bases between the germline ends. This CDR3 has 16 residues.

The genes are TRBV7-9 and TRBJ2-3, with D uncertain. CDR3 size: 15 residues. V shed 1 base and J shed 4 bases, with 12 bases lying between them. CDR1 SEHNR and CDR2 FQNEAQ come from the germline V gene (reference sequence). CDR3 region: CASSLVERKSDTQYF. As DNA, the CDR3 is TGTGCCAGCAGCTTAGTGGAGAGGAAATCAGATACGCAGTATTTT.

The chain links TRBV18 to TRBJ2-5, with TRBD2 identical over 7 bases. The CDR3 runs 14 residues. V dropped 4 bases and J dropped 2; count of bases not matched to a gene: 4. Germline CDR1 and CDR2: KGHSH and LQKENI. In DNA form, the CDR3 reads TGTGCCAGCTCACACCCGGGACTACAAGAGACCCAGTACTTC. It codes for CASSHPGLQETQYF.

This clone occurred a few times. V usage is TRBV2 and J usage is TRBJ2-2; D is undetermined. The germline CDR1 and CDR2 sequences are SNHLY and FYNNEI. Trimming took 6 bases from V and 0 from J, leaving 11 bases between them. The CDR3 loop spans 15 amino acids. The CDR3 region has the DNA TGTGCCAGCAGCTATGACACCGCGAACACCGGGGAGCTGTTTTTT. It encodes CASSYDTANTGELFF.

The chain joins TRBV7-9 to TRBJ2-5; the match to TRBD1 covers 10 bases. V shed 3 bases and J 5 bases; nucleotides not matched to a gene: 6. Germline V gene data show CDR1 as SEHNR and CDR2 as FQNEAQ (reference sequence). This CDR3 spans 15 amino acids. The CDR3 here is CASSLPGQGMETQYF. The CDR3 DNA reads as TGTGCCAGCAGCTTGCCGGGACAGGGGATGGAGACCCAGTACTTC.

With regard to this clone: Relative to the germline gene, one junction end is altered; a read error may explain this. The chain uses TRBV18 and TRBJ2-5; the match to TRBD2 covers 11 bases. The length of the CDR3 is 20 residues. Per the germline V gene, CDR1 is KGHSH and CDR2 is LQKENI. CDR3 coding DNA: TGTACCAGCTCACCGCAACTAGCGGGAGCCATACTTGGGTACCAAGAGACCCAGTACTTC. It translates to CTSSPQLAGAILGYQETQYF.

The gene calls are TRBV6-6 and TRBJ1-5; D ambiguous. V lost 6 bases, J lost 7 bases, and 10 bases lay in between. The CDR3 runs to 12 residues. CDR1 MNHNY and CDR2 SVGAGI come from the germline V gene (reference sequence). The CDR3 DNA reads as TGTGCCAGCAGACGTGACGAACAGCCCCAGCATTTT. Its translation: CASRRDEQPQHF.

This clone was counted a few times. The V gene is TRBV6-5, the J gene TRBJ1-2, with D possibly matching TRBD1 (5 bases). This CDR3 is built from 13 residues. Germline V CDR1 and CDR2: MNHEY, SVGAGI. Deletions cut 8 bases from V and 8 bases from J, with 18 bases between. CDR3 loop: CASHYSLTVGYTF. DNA for the CDR3: TGTGCCAGCCACTATTCATTGACAGTAGGCTACACCTTC.

V usage is TRBV28 and J usage is TRBJ2-7, with 9 bases matching TRBD1. Trimming took 5 bases from V and 4 from J; bases not matched to a gene: 6. The CDR3 spans 14 residues. CDR1 is MDHEN and CDR2 is SYDVKM in the germline V gene. The DNA for the CDR3 is TGTGCCAGCAGTCCACAGGGGGCGAGTTACGAGCAGTACTTC. This gives the protein CASSPQGASYEQYF.

The CDR3 region has the DNA TGTGCCAGCAGCTTAGCGCCCATTCGCGAGACCCAGTACTTC. It is translated as CASSLAPIRETQYF. This chain connects TRBV7-2 to TRBJ2-5; no definite D call. V was cut by 0 bases and J by 5 bases, with 10 bases left in between. This CDR3 region has 14 residues. Germline loops: CDR1 SGHTA, CDR2 FQGNSA. The full variable domain, with the rest looked up from reference TRBV7-2 and TRBJ2-5, is GAGVSQSPSNKVTEKGKDVELRCDPISGHTALYWYRQSLGQGLEFLIYFQGNSAPDKSGLPSDRFSAERTGGSVSTLTIQRTQQEDSAVYLCASSLAPIRETQYFGPGTRLLVL.

CDR3 amino acids: CASSLARGRNSPLHF. The CDR3 DNA follows: TGTGCCAGCAGCTTAGCCAGGGGTAGGAATTCACCCCTCCACTTT. The chain is built from TRBV11-1 and TRBJ1-6; D perhaps matches TRBD1 (6 bases). Trimming took 0 bases from V and 7 from J, leaving 10 bases between them. The CDR3 contains 15 residues. Germline CDR1 reads SGHAT; CDR2 reads FQDESV (reference sequence).

This chain links TRBV2 with TRBJ1-3; D ambiguous. This CDR3 has 14 residues. Germline V gene sequence: CDR1 SNHLY, CDR2 FYNNEI. Trimming took off 8 bases at V and 0 bases at J, with 11 bases between the two ends. The CDR3 loop reads CASLQESSGNTIYF. The CDR3, as DNA: TGTGCCAGCCTTCAGGAGAGCTCTGGAAACACCATATATTTT.